This T cell receptor (beta chain) derives from a study of Ad26.COV2.S vaccination and SARS-CoV-2 variants. Concerning this clone itself: Its antigen is not identified.

TCRdb keeps only in-frame clones here, not all; method: immunoSEQ multiplex PCR. In the table there are approximately 97,000 clones, around 81% of which are singletons. From germline, CDR1 is MDHEN and CDR2 SYDVKM. The CDR3 totals 17 residues. Deletions cut 8 bases from V and 2 bases from J, with 24 bases between. Study-level findings and limits: Placebo recipients had lower spike-specific TCR breadth than vaccine recipients. Substantial breadth was reported for post-vaccination spike-specific CD8+ and CD4+ T cells. Vaccine and placebo recipients had similar non-spike TCR breadth. The TCR breadth and depth analyses may have produced an underestimate of total T cell responses.

This chain joins TRBV28 and TRBJ1-2; D might be TRBD1 (6 bases). This TCR derives from a human donor who had recovered from COVID-19. The sample was peripheral blood, taken after recovery from COVID-19. As DNA, the CDR3 is TGTGCCAGCCGTGGGGGATGGGGTACAGGGTCGAACTATGGCTACACCTTC. Its translation is CASRGGWGTGSNYGYTF.